Following are 8 T cell receptor beta chains from one sample sequenced in a study of blood T cell repertoires in COVID-19. Repertoires were generated with immunoSEQ multiplex PCR, while TCRdb's copy carries only in-frame clones and drops some. The sample holds about 210,000 clones, around 90% seen once. The sequencing input was peripheral blood. The source of these receptors is a man aged 25 to 40 with acute or convalescent COVID-19.

A single count supports this clone. V gene TRBV7-8 combines with J gene TRBJ2-2; tentative D call: TRBD2 (5 bases). This CDR3 contains 15 residues. From germline, CDR1 is SGHVS and CDR2 FQNEAQ. The germline V and J ends were trimmed by 1 base and 2 bases, with 8 bases remaining between them. CDR3 loop: CASSLERINTGELFF. In nucleotides, the CDR3 is TGTGCCAGCAGCTTAGAGCGGATCAACACCGGGGAGCTGTTTTTT.

This clone was seen a single time. The chain uses TRBV6-5 and TRBJ1-5; D is unresolved. Germline CDR1 is MNHEY and CDR2 is SVGAGI. Trimming took 4 bases from V and 5 from J, leaving 9 bases between them. The CDR3 extends over 13 amino acids. CDR3 in amino acids: CASSLRTHQPQHF. The CDR3 bases are TGTGCCAGCAGTTTAAGGACTCATCAGCCCCAGCATTTT.

The gene calls are TRBV11-1 and TRBJ2-1; 10 nucleotides agree with TRBD1. V dropped 4 bases and J dropped 7; count of bases not matched to a gene: 10. The CDR3 loop spans 16 amino acids. Germline V lookup: CDR1 SGHAT, CDR2 FQDESV (reference sequence). The CDR3 sequence is CASSSIGTGVRNEQFF. The CDR3 region has the DNA TGTGCCAGCAGCTCAATCGGGACAGGGGTCCGTAATGAGCAGTTCTTC.

The V gene is TRBV11-3, the J gene TRBJ2-3; D possibly corresponds to TRBD2 (5 bases). Germline V gives CDR1 SGHNT, CDR2 YENEEA. V dropped 3 bases and J dropped 6 bases, with 10 bases sitting between them. The CDR3 is 13 amino acids. Here the CDR3 reads CASSFSSGDTQYF. The CDR3 DNA sequence: TGTGCCAGCAGCTTCAGTTCGGGGGATACGCAGTATTTT.

The genes are TRBV27 and TRBJ1-2; D unclear. Germline V lookup: CDR1 MNHEY, CDR2 SMNVEV (reference sequence). Trimming stripped 10 bases from V and 6 bases from J, with 18 bases between. This CDR3 comprises 13 residues. CDR3 DNA: TGTGCCACGCAACCCGCCAGTCAGAATGGCTACACCTTC. Translating it yields CATQPASQNGYTF.

The chain recombines TRBV4-2 with TRBJ2-2, with TRBD1 matching over 7 bases. The CDR3 extends over 16 amino acids. Unmatched junction bases numbered 8, after V lost 0 bases and J lost 7 bases. Germline lookup yields CDR1 LGHNA and CDR2 YNFKEQ. This CDR3 is CASSQDGAGGIGELFF. The DNA of the CDR3 is TGTGCCAGCAGCCAAGATGGGGCAGGGGGTATCGGGGAGCTGTTTTTT.

This chain links TRBV10-1 with TRBJ2-7; the D gene is possibly TRBD2 (5 bases). This CDR3 is 14 amino acids long. V was clipped by 6 bases and J by 7 bases, with 19 bases between them. Germline V gene lookup returns CDR1 WNHNN and CDR2 SYGVQD (reference sequence). The CDR3 spells CASSGYGSSGEQYF. The CDR3 bases are TGCGCCAGCAGCGGGTACGGGTCGTCGGGGGAGCAGTACTTC.

The chain has TRBV30 and TRBJ2-7; D remains unclear. The CDR3 loop spans 13 amino acids. V was pared by 2 bases and J by 0 bases, with 8 bases between. Germline values: CDR1 GTSNPN, CDR2 SVGIG (reference sequence). The CDR3 reads CAWSSVSSYEQYF. CDR3 bases: TGTGCCTGGAGTTCGGTTAGCTCCTACGAGCAGTACTTC.